These 12 T cell receptor beta chains originate from one sample sequenced in a study of shared clonotypes between healthy human individuals. Sequenced by immunoSEQ multiplex PCR; TCRdb stores in-frame clones only, minus some. The sample contains around 1.6 million clones, 95% to 99% of which appear only once. Material: naive CD4+ T cells sorted from blood. The subset was: CD45RA+ positively selected. Receptor source: a man younger than 45 in good health.

CDR3 region: CASSFLGLAAAYEQYF. The DNA of the CDR3 is TGTGCCAGCAGTTTTCTGGGACTAGCGGCAGCCTACGAGCAGTACTTC. V gene TRBV28 combines with J gene TRBJ2-7; 11 bases map to TRBD2. With V trimmed by 3 bases and J by 2 bases, 6 bases remained unmatched. Per the germline V gene, CDR1 is MDHEN and CDR2 is SYDVKM. The CDR3 spans 16 residues.

This chain joins TRBV5-5 and TRBJ1-1; 9 bases are shared with TRBD1. The junction had 6 bases not matched to a gene; V was cut back by 4 bases and J by 5 bases. Germline CDR1 SGHKS, CDR2 YYEKEE (reference sequence). The CDR3 spans 14 residues. This CDR3 reads CASSPRTGETEAFF. The CDR3 DNA reads TGTGCCAGCAGCCCAAGGACAGGGGAGACTGAAGCTTTCTTT.

V is TRBV5-1 and J is TRBJ2-1; D is possibly TRBD2 (5 bases). Germline-derived CDR1 and CDR2 are SGHRS and YFSETQ. The CDR3 has 17 amino acids. V dropped 0 bases and J dropped 7 bases, with 20 bases sitting between them. CDR3 amino acids: CASSLAKGEVFGNEQFF. The DNA of the CDR3 is TGCGCCAGCAGCTTGGCCAAGGGAGAGGTGTTTGGGAATGAGCAGTTCTTC.

The chain is built from TRBV5-1 and TRBJ1-1; D not resolved. This CDR3 has 13 residues. V dropped 4 bases and J dropped 1 base, with 8 bases sitting between them. CDR1 is SGHRS and CDR2 is YFSETQ in the germline V gene. This CDR3 reads CASSVDPNTEAFF. DNA for the CDR3: TGCGCCAGCAGCGTCGACCCGAACACTGAAGCTTTCTTT.

The chain has TRBV28 and TRBJ1-2; the D is unclear. CDR3 length equals 12 residues. Trimming left V 7 bases short and J 4 bases short, with 10 bases between. Germline V gene data show CDR1 as MDHEN and CDR2 as SYDVKM. CDR3 sequence reads: CASISGLYGYTF. CDR3 nucleotides: TGTGCCAGCATTTCCGGGCTCTATGGCTACACCTTC.

The chain employs TRBV21-1 and TRBJ2-3; the listed D gene, TRBD2, was not tested against the DNA. TRBV21-1 is marked as a pseudogene. CDR3 length: 17 residues. CDR3 region: CASSKGGKREGTDTQYF. In nucleotides, the CDR3 is TGTGCCAGCAGCAAAGGGGGGAAACGGGAGGGCACAGATACGCAGTATTTT.

The table lists this clone with a count of one. The chain links TRBV12-5 to TRBJ2-5; 13 nucleotides match TRBD2. Germline lookup yields CDR1 LGHNT and CDR2 FRNRAP. J lost 4 bases, V lost 5 bases, and 4 bases had no gene match. CDR3 length: 15 residues. The CDR3 is CASGPGTSGIETQYF. The CDR3, as DNA: TGTGCTAGTGGTCCAGGGACTAGCGGGATAGAGACCCAGTACTTC.

This clone was seen only once. The rearrangement uses TRBV11-3 and TRBJ2-1, with 7 bases lining up with TRBD1. The ends lost 5 bases at V and 4 bases at J; junction bases unmatched: 2. The CDR3 has 13 residues. From germline, CDR1 is SGHNT and CDR2 YENEEA. The CDR3 DNA reads TGTGCCAGCAGCACGGGACAGTACAATGAGCAGTTCTTC. It translates to CASSTGQYNEQFF.

The chain couples TRBV18 to TRBJ2-2, with 8 bases identical to TRBD1. Losses at the gene ends were 4 bases for V and 6 bases for J; bases not matched to a gene: 28. The germline gives CDR1 KGHSH, CDR2 LQKENI. The CDR3 length is 22 residues. The DNA of the CDR3 is TGTGCCAGCTCACAGGGGAGCCTGACAGGGGCGAGGAGGGAGCTACACCCCGGGGAGCTGTTTTTT. It encodes CASSQGSLTGARRELHPGELFF.

This chain joins TRBV18 and TRBJ2-7, with D tentatively TRBD1 (5 bases). There are 15 residues in the CDR3. The V and J ends lost 6 bases and 4 bases respectively, with 19 bases between them. Per germline, CDR1 KGHSH and CDR2 LQKENI. The chain's CDR3 is CASSPAFGASYEQYF. DNA for the CDR3: TGTGCCAGCTCCCCCGCCTTTGGGGCCTCGTACGAGCAGTACTTC.

The V gene is TRBV7-2, the J gene TRBJ1-5; D is unresolved. The germline gives CDR1 SGHTA, CDR2 FQGNSA. The CDR3 is 14 residues long. Trimming removed 1 base at V and 5 bases at J, with 9 bases between. The CDR3 loop is CASSLGHGDQPQHF. DNA for the CDR3: TGTGCCAGCAGCTTAGGGCATGGGGATCAGCCCCAGCATTTT.

The chain links TRBV5-4 to TRBJ2-1; D not resolved. Trimming cost V 1 base and J 4 bases, with 9 bases left between them. Germline-derived CDR1 and CDR2 are SGHNT and YYREEE (reference sequence). The CDR3 sequence is 14 residues long. CDR3 in DNA: TGTGCCAGCAGCTTGCAAATTGCGTACAATGAGCAGTTCTTC. Translation: CASSLQIAYNEQFF.